This T cell receptor beta chain was captured by sequencing in a study of blood T cells in healthy people across ages. The CDR3 consists of 12 residues. Trimming left V 8 bases short and J 8 bases short, with 15 bases between. Germline V CDR1 and CDR2: WSHSY, SAAADI. Primers used in a second PCR of about 7 to 11 cycles were a sample-barcoded 5' primer and a J-beta primer mix. A tag from a template-switch adaptor with 12 random nucleotides marked each cDNA molecule. TCRdb used MiXCR to reprocess the 5' RACE reads, holding one entry per CDR3 protein. Counted here are about 1.4 million distinct CDR3 sequences, around 59% occurring once; the ten biggest clones make up 6.7%. The total RNA that was extracted per sample amounted to at least 5.5 micrograms.

The clonotype was recovered from a young man in good health. What was sequenced was blood. The V and J genes are TRBV10-2 and TRBJ1-2; D is unclear. As DNA, the CDR3 is TGCGCCAGCGGGCTACCCGAGGGAGGCTACACCTTC. Encoded protein: CASGLPEGGYTF.